This TCR beta chain was captured in a study of blood T cell repertoires in COVID-19. Study summary: Sites across the United States, Italy and Spain contributed samples from acute and convalescent COVID-19.

The table came from immunoSEQ multiplex PCR; TCRdb's copy has only in-frame clones and leaves some out. The sample lists 210,000 or so clones, about 88% occurring once. CDR1 and CDR2 from the germline V gene are SQVTM and ANQGSEA. The CDR3 has 16 amino acids. The ends lost 0 bases at V and 3 bases at J; junction bases unmatched: 8. This sequence originates from a man aged 35-49 years with active or convalescent COVID-19. The chain carries TRBV29-1 and TRBJ1-2, with 9 bases that match TRBD1. The specimen sequenced was peripheral blood. The CDR3 sequence: CSVEDPNRTGDYGYTF. The DNA for the CDR3 is TGCAGCGTTGAAGACCCCAATCGGACAGGGGACTATGGCTACACCTTC.